The present T cell receptor beta chain was sequenced within a study of cytomegalovirus exposure and HLA in healthy donors (dated by TCRdb to 2015 to 2018). The study in broad terms: According to an earlier analysis of several hundred of the donors, about 180 million T cells yielded 95 million to 140 million unique TCR beta sequences and more than 250 Gb of sequence data. An early release covering roughly 640 HLA-typed donors comprised 300 to 350 gigabases of sequencing data and 85 million to 100 million unique TCR sequences. The genetic ancestry cluster associated with self-reported Caucasian donors included 65% to 90% of the 398 genotyped donors. The study aimed to test whether signatures of past pathogen exposure could be identified by cataloging public T cell receptors. The study profiled the T cell repertoires of under 700 subjects by immunosequencing and related them to cytomegalovirus serostatus. A separate validation cohort of about 110 different subjects was used in addition to the approximately 640-subject first cohort. The study combined high-throughput TCR immunosequencing, statistical association of individual TCRs with disease status, and machine learning to predict cytomegalovirus infection status. To study patterns of TCR occurrence, a later analysis re-analyzed previously published TCR beta repertoires from 550 to 800 donors and added high-resolution HLA genotyping. Rather than using new phenotypic data, the later analysis identified candidate immune exposures from TCR beta sequences and from how often those sequences occurred across donors. An earlier analysis of some 500 of the donors used high-throughput TCR beta sequencing to judge whether each TCR beta V gene segment behaved as functional or pseudogenic. Donor age, sex, ethnicity and CMV serostatus were compiled alongside the repertoire data. In a later genetic analysis, genome-wide SNP genotypes for about three fifths of the 666 donors were used, and that subset was treated as a discovery cohort. All discovery cohort repertoires had been generated using a single sequencing platform. HLA typing covered class I and class II loci at four-digit resolution. Typing coverage differed by locus: A, B, C, DRB1 and DQB1 were typed in about 620-640 donors, DQA1 in 522, DPA1 in approximately 610, and DPB1 in 450 to 490. Four or five DR-DQ haplotypes were treated as single units for association and clustering because of strong linkage in the cohort. On average, over 200,000 unique TCR beta nucleotide sequences were sequenced per donor among a few hundred genotyped donors of the cohort, with 15% to 20% of those sequences being non-productive. Results the study describes overall, beyond this receptor: A later analysis found that HLA-associated TCR beta chains were more clonally expanded and had lower generation probabilities than equally common non-associated chains. Assigning TCR associations to individual alleles was difficult when HLA alleles, especially DR and DQ, strongly co-occurred. In this cohort, only TCR beta chains were sequenced, and detectable features were limited by the absence of alpha or paired-chain data. The earlier analysis of 587 of the donors excluded approximately 17 rarely observed V segments, including chromosome 9 orphons, because counts were too low. According to the authors, the approach could potentially be generalized to other disease states and immunological phenotypes. In a later genetic analysis, fewer N-insertions in productive TCRs were reported among donors in an Asian-associated ancestry cluster than the approximately 710-donor mean. The only immune exposure information available for the cohort was CMV serostatus. According to a later analysis, TCR association rates differed among HLA loci, with DRB1 alleles showing the most associated TCRs and HLA-C alleles showing the fewest. In an earlier analysis of some 640 of the donors, most TCR beta V segments were observed in productive rearrangements about 87% or about 30% of the time, broadly matching IMGT annotations. HLA typing was unavailable for some donors at each locus, so association tests used only the typed subset. Because the 87-base-pair reads could not distinguish some IMGT-functional V segments, including TRBV6-2 and TRBV6-3, those segments were excluded. A total of 164 TCR beta chains were listed by the study as associated with cytomegalovirus. In a later genetic analysis, a missense DCLRE1C variant was associated with V-gene and J-gene trimming of TCR beta chains, and the association was replicated in an independent cohort. Linkage disequilibrium might explain the correlated functional status among segregating V segments, but an unknown experimental factor could not be ruled out. According to a later analysis, parvovirus B19, influenza, CMV and Epstein-Barr virus appeared linked to several top co-occurrence clusters. Roughly uniform sequencing depth across donors was assumed in presence/absence analyses, although this assumption may not hold. Most TCR sequences were observed very rarely across donors, whereas some public TCRs were present in many individuals. A group of highly shared sequence variants was considered likely to be a technical artifact of the sequencing pipeline. The classifier was reported to diagnose cytomegalovirus status with high specificity and sensitivity in both the original and validation cohorts. In a later analysis, most CMV-associated TCR beta chains were found to appear HLA-restricted, with HLA associations seemingly driven largely by CMV exposure. A few of the identified cytomegalovirus-associated TCR beta chains were confirmed in vitro to be specific for cytomegalovirus antigens. A further reported finding was that TCR beta sequences accurately predicted the HLA-A and HLA-B alleles for most subjects in the first cohort. At a false discovery rate of 0.05, a later analysis linked under 20,000 TCR beta sequences to specific HLA alleles.

CDR1 and CDR2 were assigned from the germline V gene as SGHTA and FQGTGA. Compared with germline, V lacks 8 bases and J lacks 3 bases; bases without a gene match: 11. The CDR3 holds 15 amino acids from the cysteine to the phenylalanine. Only the CDR3 region is kept as DNA, spanning 45 bases read in frame from base 1. Libraries were built with the immunoSEQ multiplex PCR assay. A mixture of 60 forward primers for TCR Vbeta segments and 13 reverse primers for TCR Jbeta segments was used in the multiplex PCR. Amplification of the CDR3 region of rearranged TCR beta genes was performed with a multiplex PCR assay on genomic DNA. Amplified TCR beta libraries were sequenced as 87-base-pair reads on the Illumina HiSeq System. The authors' analysis ran thus. In a later analysis, tens of millions of unique TCR beta chains were counted across the approximately 640 repertoires, and roughly 10 million of these chains were shared by at least two donors. To remove PCR and sequencing errors, raw reads were error-corrected and collapsed into unique sequences using a nearest-neighbor algorithm that merged closely related sequences. To assign V, D and J gene segments, CDR3 sequences were aligned to IMGT reference sequences. For a sequence to be retained, a match of at least six nucleotides was required to both a V gene segment and a J gene segment. A rearrangement counted as productive if the CDR3 had no stop codons and remained in frame with V and J, and every other rearrangement counted as non-productive. Following IMGT convention, CDR3 was defined as the stretch from the second conserved V-encoded cysteine to the conserved J-encoded phenylalanine. Sequences without an unambiguous match to a single V gene segment were excluded from the earlier analysis of several hundred of the donors. An earlier analysis of several hundred of the donors classified V segments as functional when productive rearrangements were above 56.7% and as segregating when the standard deviation between donors was above 5%. A statistical classification framework was built to diagnose cytomegalovirus status from the catalog of TCR beta chain sequences. In a later analysis, V and J genes were assigned by comparing TCR nucleotide sequences against IMGT/GENE-DB human TR gene sequences. In a later analysis, CDR3 sequences and most-parsimonious VDJ recombination scenarios were assigned using the TCRdist pipeline. In a later analysis, every TCR beta chain was defined by the combination of its CDR3 amino acid sequence and its V-gene family, and reads without a unique V-gene family were dropped. In a later analysis, 450 to 600 highly shared, low-generation-probability nucleotide sequences were removed to address suspected cross-contamination and a sequencing artifact. For each public chain, a later analysis derived a clonal expansion index from normalized ranks of inferred template counts within each repertoire. In a later analysis, generation probabilities were computed with a VDJ recombination model fitted to out-of-frame rearrangements, and the resulting probabilities were checked against IGoR. In a later analysis, TCR-TCR, TCR-HLA and TCR-CMV co-occurrence was scored with hypergeometric tests, and a repertoire-size bias correction was applied to TCR pairs. In a later analysis, false discovery rates were estimated by permuting HLA or CMV assignments 20 times. In a later analysis, co-occurring TCRs were grouped using DBSCAN, with TCRdist sequence similarity added in when clustering inside HLA-allele-positive subsets. Co-occurrence clustering excluded repertoires with fewer than 30,000 or more than 120,000 public chains, plus five with anomalous nucleotide sharing. TCRdb mirrors the immuneACCESS table, restricted to in-frame sequences. Some clones are absent from its copies; in checked studies, under half trace to an unresolved V gene, and the reason for the others is unknown. V, J and clone size derive from that table, while D and trimming were established from the DNA sequence. The sample table shows some 130,000 clones, and 75% to 85% are seen once. Of the sample, under 3% is held by the ten largest clones.

The cohort consisted of 600 or so healthy bone marrow donors. Cohort members were all nominally healthy when sampled, although unrecorded immune exposures were likely present. The donor was CMV seronegative and belonged to the group of 380 or so seronegative cohort members. Each donor provided a peripheral blood sample, and peripheral blood mononuclear cells were used for TCR beta sequencing. Genomic DNA was extracted from the blood cell samples with the Qiagen DNeasy Blood Extraction Kit. About this clone itself: Its antigen specificity is not known. Base qualities are not at hand, and no much larger clone is one base apart.

The chain is encoded by TRBV7-3 joined to TRBJ1-2; TRBD1 fits 8 bases in the junction. The clonotype comes from a man aged 25 to 45 in good health and CMV-seronegative. The sample comprised PBMCs. The CDR3 region has the sequence CASHQGRGRDYGYTF. At the DNA level, the sequence is TGTGCCAGCCATCAGGGCAGGGGGCGCGACTATGGCTACACCTTC.